What follows are 23 T cell receptor beta chains derived from one specimen sequenced in a study of T cells in Graves' hyperthyroidism and ophthalmopathy. Amplification of TCR beta CDR3 regions used RNA as the template. In the first-round RT-PCR of the TCR CDR3, the HTBI primer set was used. TCRdb re-called the multiplex PCR reads through MiXCR, storing one row per CDR3 protein. The repertoire consists of approximately 370,000 distinct CDR3 sequences, with 15% to 20% occurring once and the leading ten covering approximately 35%. The sequenced material came from blood. These receptor sequences come from a woman in her 30s with Graves' hyperthyroidism that later progressed to Graves' ophthalmopathy.

This clonotype appeared many times. This chain links TRBV19 with TRBJ2-3, with 7 bases aligning to TRBD1. Germline values: CDR1 LNHDA, CDR2 SQIVND (reference sequence). CDR3 length equals 15 residues. V lost 2 bases to trimming and J lost 5 bases; unmatched junction nucleotides: 7. The CDR3 DNA is TGTGCCAGTAGTATACGACAGGGCATGGGAGATACGCAGTATTTT. Amino acids: CASSIRQGMGDTQYF.

This clonotype was recorded many times. CDR3 DNA sequence: TGTGCCAGCAGTTTAAATGGGGGAAAACTGTTTTTT. Its protein product is CASSLNGGKLFF. The chain joins TRBV27 to TRBJ1-4; D may be TRBD1 (5 bases). The CDR3 runs to 12 residues. CDR1 is MNHEY, CDR2 SMNVEV, per germline (reference sequence). The ends were cut back, 2 bases at V and 10 bases at J, with 8 bases in the middle.

This clonotype was seen a few times. The chain joins TRBV20-1 to TRBJ1-5, with 9 positions matching TRBD1. This CDR3 is 17 amino acids long. Germline assignment: CDR1 DFQATT and CDR2 SNEGSKA (reference sequence). The J segment lost 5 bases and the V segment lost 0 bases, leaving 11 bases of the junction unmatched. The CDR3 DNA reads as TGCAGTGCTAGAGATCTGAGCCCAGACAGGGGGGATCAGCCCCAGCATTTT. This sequence encodes CSARDLSPDRGDQPQHF.

In the case of this clonotype: A much larger clone lies a single base off, so this may be a read error. The chain combines TRBV3-1 with TRBJ1-6; D unresolved. The CDR3 is 12 amino acids. CDR1 LGHDT and CDR2 YNNKEL come from the germline V gene (reference sequence). The CDR3: CVSSSDNSPLHF. The DNA for the CDR3 is TGTGTCAGCAGCTCTGATAATTCACCCCTCCACTTT. Combining the CDR3 with reference TRBV3-1 and TRBJ1-6 gives the whole variable domain DTAVSQTPKYLVTQMGNDKSIKCEQNLGHDTMYWYKQDSKKFLKIMFSYNNKELIINETVPNRFSPKSPDKAHLNLHINSLELGDSAVYFCVSSSDNSPLHFGNGTRLTVT.

The CDR3 bases are TGTGCCAGCAGCTTAGCGCAAGGGACTAGCGGCCAGCGCTGGGATGAGCAGTTCTTC. As protein: CASSLAQGTSGQRWDEQFF. This chain uses TRBV7-9 with TRBJ2-1, with 11 bases that match TRBD2. CDR1 is SEHNR, CDR2 FQNEAQ, per germline (reference sequence). The trim removed 0 bases at V and 8 bases at J, leaving 15 bases unmatched. The CDR3 spans 19 residues.

This clonotype was seen repeatedly, ten times or more. CDR3: CASRLTGENQPQHF. The CDR3 DNA reads as TGTGCCAGCAGACTCACAGGGGAAAACCAGCCCCAGCATTTT. V usage is TRBV28 and J usage is TRBJ1-5, with TRBD1 identical over 7 bases. Germline CDR1 is MDHEN and CDR2 is SYDVKM. This CDR3 contains 14 residues. Trimming cost V 6 bases and J 7 bases; bases outside gene matches: 9.

This clonotype came up many times. The V gene is TRBV27, the J gene TRBJ1-1; D gene ambiguous. In germline, CDR1 is MNHEY, CDR2 SMNVEV (reference sequence). V lost 2 bases and J 0 bases, leaving 7 bases between the germline ends. The CDR3 loop spans 14 amino acids. The CDR3 nucleotides are TGTGCCAGCAGTTTAAACAACATGAACACTGAAGCTTTCTTT. Protein sequence: CASSLNNMNTEAFF.

The V and J genes are TRBV11-1 and TRBJ2-3, with unresolved D. Trimming took off 5 bases at V and 6 bases at J, with 18 bases between the two ends. Germline CDR1 is SGHAT and CDR2 is FQDESV (reference sequence). The CDR3 sequence is 15 residues long. The CDR3, as DNA: TGTGCCAGCAGCGCATCGGCCGCCCTGGGGGATACGCAGTATTTT. This gives the protein CASSASAALGDTQYF.

In its sample, this clonotype was seen many times. This chain links TRBV15 with TRBJ1-1, with 7 bases matching TRBD1. This CDR3 spans 14 amino acids. Germline V lookup: CDR1 LNHNV, CDR2 YYDKDF (reference sequence). Trimming took 3 bases from V and 4 from J; bases not matched to a gene: 5. CDR3 amino acids: CATSRVQGGTEAFF. In nucleotides, the CDR3 is TGTGCCACCAGCAGGGTTCAGGGGGGCACTGAAGCTTTCTTT.

The chain couples TRBV4-2 to TRBJ2-4; D gene uncertain. Deletions cut 6 bases from V and 0 bases from J, with 12 bases between. Germline values: CDR1 LGHNA, CDR2 YNFKEQ. The CDR3 contains 15 residues. CDR3 bases: TGTGCCAGCAGTTCAGATTACTTAGCCAAAAACATTCAGTACTTC. Translated: CASSSDYLAKNIQYF.

This clonotype was detected many times. The J gene is TRBJ1-2, the V gene TRBV7-9; 7 bases are a match to TRBD1. CDR3 length: 16 amino acids. Germline V gene data show CDR1 as SEHNR and CDR2 as FQNEAQ (reference sequence). After removal of 4 bases from V and 1 base from J, the junction contained 9 bases not matched to a gene. The CDR3 here is CASSSLPGTVNYGYTF. As DNA, the CDR3 is TGTGCCAGCAGCTCTCTCCCCGGGACAGTTAACTATGGCTACACCTTC. Supplemented by reference TRBV7-9 and TRBJ1-2, the full variable domain reads DTGVSQNPRHKITKRGQNVTFRCDPISEHNRLYWYRQTLGQGPEFLTYFQNEAQLEKSRLLSDRFSAERPKGSFSTLEIQRTEQGDSAMYLCASSSLPGTVNYGYTFGSGTRLTVV.

At least ten counts were recorded for this clonotype. The genes are TRBV20-1 and TRBJ2-7; 7 nucleotides agree with TRBD2. Trimming at V came to 3 bases and at J to 3 bases, leaving 8 bases not matched to a gene. The length of the CDR3 is 14 residues. Germline V CDR1 and CDR2: DFQATT, SNEGSKA (reference sequence). CDR3 in DNA: TGCAGTGCTAGTATGACGGGAGGCCTCTACGAGCAGTACTTC. Its translation: CSASMTGGLYEQYF.

This clonotype was detected a few times. The V gene is TRBV20-1, the J gene TRBJ2-7; TRBD2 aligns across 10 bases. Germline CDR1 DFQATT, CDR2 SNEGSKA (reference sequence). This CDR3 spans 15 amino acids. V lost 6 bases to trimming and J lost 6 bases; unmatched junction nucleotides: 14. Here the CDR3 reads CSAPRSLAGAVEQYF. The CDR3 DNA follows: TGCAGTGCCCCAAGGTCGCTAGCGGGAGCGGTCGAGCAGTACTTC.

V usage is TRBV20-1 and J usage is TRBJ2-4, with 7 bases aligning to TRBD2. Germline loops: CDR1 DFQATT, CDR2 SNEGSKA (reference sequence). The CDR3 is made up of 17 amino acids. With V trimmed by 6 bases and J by 2 bases, 16 bases remained unmatched. CDR3 in amino acids: CSAPGGAGDMSKNIQYF. As DNA, the CDR3 is TGCAGTGCCCCTGGTGGCGCGGGAGACATGTCCAAAAACATTCAGTACTTC.

In its sample, this clonotype was seen many times. The DNA of the CDR3 is TGCAGTGCTAGAGATCTAGGGACACCCGGCAATGAGCAGTTCTTC. It codes for CSARDLGTPGNEQFF. The chain joins TRBV20-1 to TRBJ2-1; the D gene is possibly TRBD1 (6 bases). CDR1 and CDR2 from the germline V gene are DFQATT and SNEGSKA (reference sequence). V dropped 0 bases and J dropped 6 bases, with 15 bases sitting between them. The CDR3 totals 15 residues.

The rearrangement uses TRBV29-1 and TRBJ2-7, with 10 nucleotides matching TRBD1. V was pared by 5 bases and J by 5 bases, with 6 bases of the junction left unmatched. Germline V gene lookup returns CDR1 SQVTM and CDR2 ANQGSEA. This CDR3 is built from 13 residues. CDR3 nucleotide sequence: TGCAGCGTTTTGGACAGGGGGACCCACGAGCAGTACTTC. It encodes CSVLDRGTHEQYF.

This chain connects TRBV20-1 to TRBJ1-1; D is uncertain. V was clipped by 3 bases and J by 1 base, with 15 bases between them. The CDR3 is made up of 15 amino acids. The V gene's germline CDR1 is DFQATT and CDR2 SNEGSKA (reference sequence). In DNA form, the CDR3 reads TGCAGTGCTAGCGCTCTCTTAAAAGCGAACACTGAAGCTTTCTTT. Translated: CSASALLKANTEAFF.

In its sample, this clonotype was seen many times. V usage is TRBV27 and J usage is TRBJ2-7; 9 nucleotides line up with TRBD2. The J segment lost 4 bases and the V segment lost 6 bases, leaving 4 bases of the junction unmatched. The CDR3 runs to 13 residues. Germline CDR1 is MNHEY and CDR2 is SMNVEV (reference sequence). The CDR3 reads CASRGLAQYEQYF. CDR3 bases: TGTGCCAGCAGGGGACTAGCTCAATACGAGCAGTACTTC.

In its sample, this clonotype was seen many times. V is TRBV27 and J is TRBJ2-2; tentatively, D is TRBD1 (6 bases). Trimming took off 1 base at V and 0 bases at J, with 9 bases between the two ends. This CDR3 spans 16 amino acids. Germline CDR1 reads MNHEY; CDR2 reads SMNVEV (reference sequence). The CDR3 DNA reads TGTGCCAGCAGTTTATGGGGGCTTGCGAACACCGGGGAGCTGTTTTTT. Translated: CASSLWGLANTGELFF.

This clonotype was counted at least ten times. The gene calls are TRBV27 and TRBJ2-2, with D possibly TRBD2 on 6 matching bases. Germline V gene data show CDR1 as MNHEY and CDR2 as SMNVEV (reference sequence). V dropped 4 bases and J dropped 3 bases, with 12 bases sitting between them. The CDR3 contains 15 residues. This CDR3 reads CASSYRGSDTGELFF. For the CDR3, the DNA is TGTGCCAGCAGTTACCGGGGGTCGGACACCGGGGAGCTGTTTTTT.

The sample holds many counts of this clonotype. This chain connects TRBV3-1 to TRBJ2-1; the D gene is possibly TRBD2 (5 bases). The length of the CDR3 is 13 residues. Trimming left V 1 base short and J 5 bases short, with 6 bases between. Germline loops: CDR1 LGHDT, CDR2 YNNKEL (reference sequence). DNA for the CDR3: TGTGCCAGCAGCCAAGTTAGCGACAATGAGCAGTTCTTC. Its translation: CASSQVSDNEQFF.

This clonotype occurred many times. The V gene is TRBV29-1, the J gene TRBJ2-2; D gene ambiguous. The ends were cut back, 5 bases at V and 1 base at J, with 8 bases in the middle. Per germline, CDR1 SQVTM and CDR2 ANQGSEA. This CDR3 has 13 amino acids. CDR3 residues: CSVTRQNTGELFF. The CDR3 bases are TGCAGCGTTACAAGGCAGAACACCGGGGAGCTGTTTTTT.

The rearrangement uses TRBV29-1 and TRBJ2-6, with D possibly called TRBD1 or TRBD2 (5 bases each). The germline gives CDR1 SQVTM, CDR2 ANQGSEA. V shed 4 bases and J shed 0 bases, with 13 bases lying between them. This CDR3 has 16 amino acids. The CDR3, as DNA: TGCAGCGTTGTCGGGGCAGTTAGCTCTGGGGCCAACGTCCTGACTTTC. Amino acid sequence: CSVVGAVSSGANVLTF.